This T cell receptor (beta chain) is from a study of cytomegalovirus exposure and HLA in healthy donors. Whole-study context: Of several hundred genotyped donors, roughly 80% clustered with self-reported Caucasian donors.

The V end was cut by 6 bases, the J end by 7 bases, with 10 bases between. The CDR3 is 12 residues long. Germline CDR1 is SNHLY and CDR2 is FYNNEI. PCR involved 60 Vbeta and 13 Jbeta primers. Measured with immunoSEQ multiplex PCR; TCRdb has only the in-frame clones, and not every one. Of some 200,000 clones listed, roughly 80% are singletons. The sequence came from a man in his fifties in good health and CMV-seronegative. The chain links TRBV2 to TRBJ1-5; D is undetermined. The specimen sequenced was PBMCs. CDR3 protein: CASRDSLQPQHF. CDR3 DNA: TGTGCCAGCAGGGACTCTCTGCAGCCCCAGCATTTT.